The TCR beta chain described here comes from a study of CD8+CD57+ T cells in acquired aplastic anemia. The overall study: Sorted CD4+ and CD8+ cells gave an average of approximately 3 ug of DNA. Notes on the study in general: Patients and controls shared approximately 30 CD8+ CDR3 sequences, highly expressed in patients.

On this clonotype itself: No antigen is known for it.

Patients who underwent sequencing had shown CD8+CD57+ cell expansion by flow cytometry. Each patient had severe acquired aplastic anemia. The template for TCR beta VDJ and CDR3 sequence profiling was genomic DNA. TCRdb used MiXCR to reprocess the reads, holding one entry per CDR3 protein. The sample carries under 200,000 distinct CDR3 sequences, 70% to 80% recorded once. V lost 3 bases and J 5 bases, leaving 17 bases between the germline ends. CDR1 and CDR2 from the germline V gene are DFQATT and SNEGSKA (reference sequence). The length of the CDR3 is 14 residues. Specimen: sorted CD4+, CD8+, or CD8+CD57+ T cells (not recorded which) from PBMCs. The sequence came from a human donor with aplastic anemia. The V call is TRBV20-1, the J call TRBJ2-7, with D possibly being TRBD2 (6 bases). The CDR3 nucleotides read TGCAGTGCTAGTCCGGCAGGAGGGCTAAACGAGCAGTACTTC. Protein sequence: CSASPAGGLNEQYF.